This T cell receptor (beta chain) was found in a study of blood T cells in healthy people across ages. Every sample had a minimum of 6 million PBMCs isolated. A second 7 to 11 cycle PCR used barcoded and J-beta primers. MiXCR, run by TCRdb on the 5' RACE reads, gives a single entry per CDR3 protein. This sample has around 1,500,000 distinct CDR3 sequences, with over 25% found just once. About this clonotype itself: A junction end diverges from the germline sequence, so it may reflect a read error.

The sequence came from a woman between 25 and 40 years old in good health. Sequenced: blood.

The CDR3 protein is CTSSFTPEETQYF. The CDR3 nucleotides are TGTACCAGCAGTTTTACTCCAGAAGAGACCCAGTACTTC. The chain recombines TRBV12-3 or TRBV12-4 with TRBJ2-5; no clear D. The CDR3 runs 13 residues.